Each of the 21 T cell receptor beta chains below was sequenced from the same sample in a study of blood T cells in healthy people across ages. Combining a sample-barcoded 5' primer with a J-beta primer mix, a second PCR ran for about 6 to 12 cycles. Each CDR3 protein gets one entry after TCRdb re-called the 5' RACE reads with MiXCR. The sample has about 670,000 distinct CDR3 sequences; roughly half are singletons. Sequences were obtained from blood. All receptors come from a woman over 75 in good health.

V usage is TRBV5-6 and J usage is TRBJ2-5; 10 bases match TRBD1. This CDR3 has 14 residues. Germline values: CDR1 SGHDT, CDR2 YYEEEE. V shed 4 bases and J 4 bases; nucleotides not matched to a gene: 4. The CDR3 DNA is TGTGCCAGCAGCGGCGGACAGGGGGGAGAGACCCAGTACTTC. Protein: CASSGGQGGETQYF.

This chain uses TRBV20-1 with TRBJ2-1; 13 bases match TRBD2. V was clipped by 7 bases and J by 6 bases; unmatched bases: 9. The V gene's germline CDR1 is DFQATT and CDR2 SNEGSKA (reference sequence). This CDR3 contains 15 residues. The CDR3 reads CSGLPGLAGSNEQFF. Written as DNA, the CDR3 is TGCAGTGGACTCCCGGGACTAGCGGGGTCCAATGAGCAGTTCTTC.

The chain's CDR3 is CASSLMGLAATGTDTQYF. In DNA, the CDR3 is TGTGCCAGCAGCTTAATGGGACTAGCGGCAACAGGCACAGATACGCAGTATTTT. The chain carries TRBV7-9 and TRBJ2-3; 11 bases map to TRBD2. Unmatched junction bases numbered 8, after V lost 2 bases and J lost 1 base. This CDR3 has 18 amino acids. From germline, CDR1 is SEHNR and CDR2 FQNEAQ (reference sequence).

A word on this clonotype: At one end the junction does not follow the germline gene, possibly because of a read error. The chain is built from TRBV18 and TRBJ1-2; 8 nucleotides line up with TRBD1. This CDR3 spans 13 amino acids. The germline CDR1 and CDR2 sequences are KGHSH and LQKENI. The CDR3 coding sequence is TGTGCCAGCTCCCAGGACAGGGACTATGGCAACACCTTC. It codes for CASSQDRDYGNTF.

Regarding this clonotype: One base away lies a much larger clone, so this may be a sequencing read error. J is TRBJ2-5 and V is TRBV24-1, with D unresolved. Trimming took off 6 bases at V and 11 bases at J, with 15 bases between the two ends. The germline CDR1 and CDR2 sequences are KGHDR and SFDVKD. This CDR3 has 12 amino acids. The CDR3 is CATSYSSDEQYF. CDR3 sequence (DNA): TGTGCCACCAGTTACTCTTCCGATGAGCAGTACTTC.

V usage is TRBV10-3 and J usage is TRBJ2-3, with TRBD1 matching over 8 bases. The CDR3 loop spans 14 amino acids. J lost 4 bases, V lost 3 bases, and 3 bases had no gene match. CDR1 ENHRY and CDR2 SYGVKD come from the germline V gene. The CDR3 loop reads CAISDPTGADTQYF. CDR3 bases: TGTGCCATCAGTGATCCGACAGGGGCAGATACGCAGTATTTT.

This rearrangement joins TRBV20-1 to TRBJ1-5, with TRBD1 as a possible D gene (5 bases). Trimming shortened V by 4 bases and J by 3 bases, and 16 bases separated the two germline ends. Germline V gene data show CDR1 as DFQATT and CDR2 as SNEGSKA (reference sequence). This CDR3 spans 15 amino acids. The CDR3 spells CSAIPGSTANQPQHF. The CDR3 nucleotides read TGCAGTGCTATTCCAGGGAGTACCGCCAATCAGCCCCAGCATTTT.

This rearrangement joins TRBV7-8 to TRBJ2-3, with no clear D. Trimming shortened V by 1 base and J by 0 bases, and 8 bases separated the two germline ends. CDR3 length: 15 residues. Per germline, CDR1 SGHVS and CDR2 FQNEAQ. In nucleotides, the CDR3 is TGTGCCAGCAGCTTAGGGCCTCAGAGCACAGATACGCAGTATTTT. It codes for CASSLGPQSTDTQYF.

The table lists this clonotype with many counts. V is TRBV5-1 and J is TRBJ2-6; D gene unclear. CDR1 and CDR2 (germline): SGHRS, YFSETQ. V lost 6 bases and J 0 bases, leaving 7 bases between the germline ends. CDR3 size: 14 residues. The CDR3 DNA reads TGCGCCAGCAAAGAGTTCTCTGGGGCCAACGTCCTGACTTTC. This translates into CASKEFSGANVLTF. Based on the CDR3 plus reference TRBV5-1 and TRBJ2-6, the full variable domain is KAGVTQTPRYLIKTRGQQVTLSCSPISGHRSVSWYQQTPGQGLQFLFEYFSETQRNKGNFPGRFSGRQFSNSRSEMNVSTLELGDSALYLCASKEFSGANVLTFGAGSRLTVL.

The chain recombines TRBV3-1 with TRBJ2-7; D could derive from TRBD1 or TRBD2 (5 bases each). Between the trimmed V and J ends, which lost 4 bases and 5 bases, there was a span of 15 bases. The CDR3 totals 14 residues. CDR1 is LGHDT and CDR2 is YNNKEL in the germline V gene (reference sequence). CDR3 amino acids: CASSPRGRSHEQYF. CDR3 nucleotides: TGTGCCAGCAGCCCGAGGGGTCGGTCCCACGAGCAGTACTTC.

This clonotype showed up just once. The chain recombines TRBV7-2 with TRBJ2-7; 10 bases align to TRBD2. CDR1 SGHTA and CDR2 FQGNSA come from the germline V gene. This CDR3 is built from 15 residues. With V trimmed by 5 bases and J by 3 bases, 7 bases remained unmatched. The CDR3 region is CASSPSGRWNYEQYF. For the CDR3, the DNA is TGTGCCAGCAGCCCTAGCGGGAGATGGAACTACGAGCAGTACTTC.

The rearrangement joins TRBV27 to TRBJ2-5, with TRBD1 identical over 8 bases. The J call is in doubt because the DNA end fits TRBJ2-7 better. This CDR3 has 14 amino acids. Germline loops: CDR1 MNHEY, CDR2 SMNVEV (reference sequence). The CDR3 is CASKRGTGVNEQYF. CDR3 sequence (DNA): TGTGCCAGCAAAAGGGGGACAGGAGTCAACGAGCAGTACTTC.

The CDR3 reads CASIYRGRPEAFF. The CDR3, as DNA: TGTGCCAGCATTTACAGGGGGCGCCCTGAAGCTTTCTTT. The V call is TRBV28, the J call TRBJ1-1; 9 bases line up with TRBD1. V trimming: 7 bases; J trimming: 6 bases; junction bases outside the gene matches: 6. Germline V CDR1 and CDR2: MDHEN, SYDVKM. The CDR3 length is 13 residues.

The rearrangement uses TRBV7-9 and TRBJ1-5; 10 positions agree with TRBD1. This CDR3 spans 15 amino acids. From germline, CDR1 is SEHNR and CDR2 FQNEAQ (reference sequence). V was pared by 5 bases and J by 1 base, with 2 bases of the junction left unmatched. This CDR3 reads CASSTDRGSNQPQHF. CDR3 in DNA: TGTGCCAGCAGCACGGACAGGGGGAGCAATCAGCCCCAGCATTTT.

The chain couples TRBV20-1 to TRBJ1-1, with no clear D. Germline V gene sequence: CDR1 DFQATT, CDR2 SNEGSKA (reference sequence). This CDR3 is 14 amino acids long. Deletions cut 5 bases from V and 1 base from J, with 14 bases between. In nucleotides, the CDR3 is TGCAGTGCTCCCCTACCTCCCACGAACACTGAAGCTTTCTTT. It is translated as CSAPLPPTNTEAFF.

To note about this clonotype: This may come from a read error, since a much larger clone is one base off. The chain carries TRBV2 and TRBJ2-3; perhaps TRBD2 as D (6 bases). This CDR3 has 13 amino acids. Germline loops: CDR1 SNHLY, CDR2 FYNNEI. In DNA form, the CDR3 reads TGTGCCAGCCAACCGGGAGAGGGAGATGCGCAGTATTTT. This codes for CASQPGEGDAQYF.

This clonotype has ten or more counts. The gene calls are TRBV28 and TRBJ2-1, with a tentative D call TRBD2 (6 bases). There are 14 residues in the CDR3. With 2 bases removed from V and 3 bases from J, the gap between germline ends came to 8 bases. The V gene's germline CDR1 is MDHEN and CDR2 SYDVKM. CDR3 amino acids: CASSLMGLYNEQFF. DNA for the CDR3: TGTGCCAGCAGTTTAATGGGACTCTACAATGAGCAGTTCTTC. Based on the CDR3 plus reference TRBV28 and TRBJ2-1, the full variable domain is DVKVTQSSRYLVKRTGEKVFLECVQDMDHENMFWYRQDPGLGLRLIYFSYDVKMKEKGDIPEGYSVSREKKERFSLILESASTNQTSMYLCASSLMGLYNEQFFGPGTRLTVL.

Of note for this clonotype: At one boundary the junction diverges from the germline segment, which might be a read error. V gene TRBV7-2 combines with J gene TRBJ2-4, with 7 nucleotides matching TRBD1. CDR3 length: 14 amino acids. Germline CDR1 and CDR2: SGHTA and FQGNSA. The CDR3 reads CASSVTQQGNIEYF. In DNA, the CDR3 is TGTGCCAGCAGCGTGACCCAACAGGGGAACATTGAGTACTTC.

Here the CDR3 DNA reads TGCGCCAGCAGCGCCGGCGGGACTAGCGGGAGTTGGAGACAAGAGACCCAGTACTTC. Translation: CASSAGGTSGSWRQETQYF. The chain combines TRBV5-1 with TRBJ2-5, with 14 bases matching TRBD2. The CDR3 length is 19 residues. CDR1 is SGHRS, CDR2 YFSETQ, per germline. The junction had 13 bases not matched to a gene; V was cut back by 4 bases and J by 2 bases.

Notes on this clonotype: An end of the junction does not agree with germline; a read error may underlie this. The chain joins TRBV2 to TRBJ1-6; D is perhaps TRBD1 (6 bases). CDR1 is SNHLY and CDR2 is FYNNEI in the germline V gene. The CDR3 sequence is 14 residues long. The CDR3 bases are TGTGCCAGCAAGTTGCAGGGGAGTAATTCACCCCCCCACTTT. It encodes CASKLQGSNSPPHF.

On this clonotype: Its ends do not fully match the called genes, so a read error is possible. The V and J genes are TRBV4-1 and TRBJ2-1; 11 bases fit TRBD2. CDR1 is MGHRA and CDR2 is YSYEKL in the germline V gene. The CDR3 is 19 amino acids. The CDR3 here is CASSQGPLPLAGVLNKQFF. The CDR3 DNA reads as TGCGCCAGCAGCCAAGGCCCCTTGCCACTAGCGGGGGTACTCAATAAGCAGTTCTTC.